This T cell receptor beta chain was sequenced during a study of shared clonotypes between healthy human individuals. Study observations and caveats: Memory subsets generally showed smaller estimated richness than naive subsets did. Represented genetic and exposure-history diversity was restricted by having few donors.

The naive CD8 subset, CD45RO-negative cells positively selected for CCR7, excluded terminally differentiated effector memory CD45RA+ cells. Turning to this clone: The antigen remains unidentified.

Per the germline V gene, CDR1 is MGHRA and CDR2 is YSYEKL. This CDR3 region has 14 residues. V dropped 1 base and J dropped 2 bases, with 9 bases sitting between them. An approximately 200 ng quantity of DNA, tens of thousands of T cell genomes, went into the sorted-subset replicate PCRs. Profiled with immunoSEQ multiplex PCR; TCRdb holds only in-frame clones, not every one. The sample has around 2,100,000 clones; roughly 95% are singletons. The rearrangement joins TRBV4-1 to TRBJ2-7, with a tentative D call TRBD1 (5 bases). Source material: naive CD8+ T cells sorted from blood. This TCR was recovered from a man younger than 35 in good health. CDR3 coding DNA: TGCGCCAGCAGCCAAGTTGACAGACCCTACGAGCAGTACTTC. This gives the protein CASSQVDRPYEQYF.